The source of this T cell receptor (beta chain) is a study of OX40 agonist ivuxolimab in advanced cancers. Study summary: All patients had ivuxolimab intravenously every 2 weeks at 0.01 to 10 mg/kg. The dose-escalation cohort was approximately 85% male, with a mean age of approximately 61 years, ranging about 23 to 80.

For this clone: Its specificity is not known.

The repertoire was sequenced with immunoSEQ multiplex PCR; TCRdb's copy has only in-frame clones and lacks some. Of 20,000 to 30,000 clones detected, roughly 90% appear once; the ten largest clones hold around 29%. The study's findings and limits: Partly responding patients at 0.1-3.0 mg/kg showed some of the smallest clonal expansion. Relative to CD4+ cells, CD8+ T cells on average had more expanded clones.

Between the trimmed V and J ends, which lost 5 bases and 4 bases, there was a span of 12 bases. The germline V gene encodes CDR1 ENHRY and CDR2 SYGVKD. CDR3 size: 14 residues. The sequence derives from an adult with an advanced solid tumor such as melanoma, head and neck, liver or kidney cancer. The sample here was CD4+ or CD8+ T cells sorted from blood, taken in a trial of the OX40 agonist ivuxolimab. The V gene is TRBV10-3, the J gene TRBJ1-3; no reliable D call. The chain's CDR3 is CAISSGISGNTIYF. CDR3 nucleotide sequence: TGTGCCATCAGTTCAGGTATTTCCGGAAACACCATATATTTT.